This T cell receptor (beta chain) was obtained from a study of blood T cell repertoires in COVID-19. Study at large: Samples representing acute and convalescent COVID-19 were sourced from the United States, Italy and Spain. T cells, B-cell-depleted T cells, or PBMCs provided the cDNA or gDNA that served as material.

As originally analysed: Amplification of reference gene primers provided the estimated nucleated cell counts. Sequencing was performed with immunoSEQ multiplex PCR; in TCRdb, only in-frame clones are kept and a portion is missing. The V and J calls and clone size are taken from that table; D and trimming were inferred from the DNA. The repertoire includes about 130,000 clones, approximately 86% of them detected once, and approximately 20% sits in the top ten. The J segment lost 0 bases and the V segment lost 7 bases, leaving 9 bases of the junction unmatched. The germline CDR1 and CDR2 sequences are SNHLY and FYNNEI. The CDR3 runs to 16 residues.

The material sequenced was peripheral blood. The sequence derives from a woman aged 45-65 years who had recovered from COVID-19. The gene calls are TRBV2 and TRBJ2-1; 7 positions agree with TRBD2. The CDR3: CASKRAGDSSYNEQFF. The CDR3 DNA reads TGTGCCAGCAAGCGGGCGGGGGATTCCTCCTACAATGAGCAGTTCTTC.